Given below is one TCR beta chain in context. While infection was still active, Seattle patients were enrolled and then followed longitudinally. The sample comes from a study of blood T cell repertoires in COVID-19. Study-level information: Acute and convalescent COVID-19 specimens originated in the United States, Italy and Spain.

Unmatched junction bases numbered 7, after V lost 6 bases and J lost 11 bases. The CDR3 has 14 amino acids. Germline V gene data show CDR1 as SNHLY and CDR2 as FYNNEI. TCRdb keeps only in-frame clones here, not all; method: immunoSEQ multiplex PCR. The sample contains about 260,000 clones, 88% of which appear only once. V and J are TRBV2 and TRBJ2-1; TRBD2 agrees at 13 bases. This sequence originates from a woman under 40 with COVID-19, enrolled during active disease. Sequencing used peripheral blood. CDR3 nucleotides: TGTGCCAGCAGACCCGGGACTAGCGGGATAAAGCAGTTCTTC. Amino acids: CASRPGTSGIKQFF.